These 9 T cell receptor beta chains came from one sample sequenced in a study of shared clonotypes between healthy human individuals (dated by TCRdb to 2020 to 2022). The library was generated by the immunoSEQ multiplex PCR assay. This immuneACCESS table, as held by TCRdb, lists in-frame sequences with V and J called but not all clones. Of the missing ones, under half trace to an unresolved V gene in checked studies; the others have no known cause. Here the sample has 2 million to 2.5 million clones; approximately 96% occur a single time. Approximately 0.13% of the sample is taken by the ten largest. The sequenced sample was naive CD4+ T cells sorted from blood. Sample cell subset or site, as interpreted from the label and publication: CD45RA+ positively selected. The receptor set was obtained from a man aged 18-30 years in good health.

Of note for this clone: Other DNA sequences in the same sample also yield this CDR3. The V call is TRBV6-1, the J call TRBJ1-2; maybe TRBD1 (6 bases). Germline V gene data show CDR1 as MNHNS and CDR2 as SASEGT. This CDR3 is 13 amino acids long. The V end was cut by 3 bases, the J end by 4 bases, with 9 bases between. CDR3: CASSEGAGYGYTF. Written as DNA, the CDR3 is TGTGCCAGCAGTGAGGGGGCGGGCTATGGCTACACCTTC.

This chain links TRBV18 with TRBJ2-3; D gene ambiguous. The V end was cut by 2 bases, the J end by 4 bases, with 7 bases between. The CDR3 totals 13 residues. CDR1 and CDR2 (germline): KGHSH, LQKENI. The CDR3 nucleotides read TGTGCCAGCTCACCAATGCAGCCAGATACGCAGTATTTT. It specifies CASSPMQPDTQYF.

V gene TRBV10-3 combines with J gene TRBJ2-7; TRBD2 might be the D (6 bases). The CDR3 consists of 14 residues. The ends were cut back, 3 bases at V and 7 bases at J, with 16 bases in the middle. Germline CDR1 reads ENHRY; CDR2 reads SYGVKD. The CDR3 region has the DNA TGTGCCATCAGTGACGGAGGGCCCCTTGGGGAGCAGTACTTC. Its translation: CAISDGGPLGEQYF.

The chain links TRBV18 to TRBJ1-2; 7 nucleotides align to TRBD1. The CDR3 is made up of 14 amino acids. The germline V gene encodes CDR1 KGHSH and CDR2 LQKENI. Trimming at V came to 1 base and at J to 8 bases, leaving 7 bases not matched to a gene. The CDR3 sequence is CASSPLEGAGGYTF. The CDR3 region has the DNA TGTGCCAGCTCACCACTGGAGGGGGCGGGAGGCTACACCTTC.

The V call is TRBV2, the J call TRBJ2-4, with D uncertain. The germline V gene has CDR1 SNHLY and CDR2 FYNNEI. Deletions cut 5 bases from V and 6 bases from J, with 8 bases between. CDR3 length equals 12 residues. The CDR3 sequence: CASSRETNIQYF. The DNA of the CDR3 is TGTGCCAGCAGTCGAGAAACAAACATTCAGTACTTC. Variable domain in full (rest from reference TRBV2 and TRBJ2-4): EPEVTQTPSHQVTQMGQEVILRCVPISNHLYFYWYRQILGQKVEFLVSFYNNEISEKSEIFDDQFSVERPDGSNFTLKIRSTKLEDSAMYFCASSRETNIQYFGAGTRLSVL.

The genes are TRBV7-9 and TRBJ2-2; D gene unclear. CDR1 and CDR2 (germline): SEHNR, FQNEAQ (reference sequence). V was pared by 1 base and J by 3 bases, with 6 bases between. The CDR3 loop spans 14 amino acids. CDR3 coding DNA: TGTGCCAGCAGCTTAGACCGCCACACCGGGGAGCTGTTTTTT. This translates into CASSLDRHTGELFF.

The rearrangement links TRBV5-1 to TRBJ1-2, with D perhaps TRBD1 (5 bases). Trimming removed 0 bases at V and 8 bases at J, with 11 bases between. CDR3 length: 13 amino acids. CDR1 SGHRS and CDR2 YFSETQ come from the germline V gene. The CDR3 region is CASSLEKRGGYTF. CDR3 sequence (DNA): TGCGCCAGCAGCTTGGAGAAGAGGGGAGGCTACACCTTC.

This chain uses TRBV5-1 with TRBJ2-5, with TRBD1 matching 8 bases. CDR1 is SGHRS and CDR2 is YFSETQ in the germline V gene. The V segment lost 2 bases and the J segment 2 bases; nucleotides outside the gene matches: 14. This CDR3 is 18 amino acids long. DNA for the CDR3: TGCGCCAGCAGCTTAGGGACAGGCCGTGTTTTGGGGCAAGAGACCCAGTACTTC. It encodes CASSLGTGRVLGQETQYF.

The J gene is TRBJ1-1, the V gene TRBV6-5; 7 bases line up with TRBD1. V dropped 6 bases and J dropped 4; count of bases not matched to a gene: 8. The germline CDR1 and CDR2 sequences are MNHEY and SVGAGI. The CDR3 consists of 14 residues. The CDR3 DNA sequence: TGTGCCAGCAGACCACAGGGGACGACCACTGAAGCTTTCTTT. It is translated as CASRPQGTTTEAFF.